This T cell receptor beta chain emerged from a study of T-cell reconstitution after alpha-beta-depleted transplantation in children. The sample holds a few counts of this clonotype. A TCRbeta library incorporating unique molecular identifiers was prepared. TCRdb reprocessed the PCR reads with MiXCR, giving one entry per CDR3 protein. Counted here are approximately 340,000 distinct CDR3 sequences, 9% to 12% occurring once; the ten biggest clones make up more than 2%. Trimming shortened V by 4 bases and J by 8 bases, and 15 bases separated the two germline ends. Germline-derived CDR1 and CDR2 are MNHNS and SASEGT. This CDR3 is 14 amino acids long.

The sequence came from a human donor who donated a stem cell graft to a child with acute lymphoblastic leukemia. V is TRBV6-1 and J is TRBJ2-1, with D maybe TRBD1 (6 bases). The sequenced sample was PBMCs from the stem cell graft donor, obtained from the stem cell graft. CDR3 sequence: CASSGLWGPDEQFF. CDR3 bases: TGTGCCAGCAGTGGGTTGTGGGGGCCAGATGAGCAGTTCTTC.